The entry that follows covers one T cell receptor beta chain sequence. Under the authors' procedure: Amplification with reference gene primers provided the estimates of nucleated cell counts. Sequencing was performed with immunoSEQ multiplex PCR; in TCRdb, only in-frame clones are kept and a portion is missing. That table is the source of V, J and clone size, and D and trimming were worked out from the DNA. The sample holds some 48,000 clones, around 80% seen once. This specimen comes from a study of blood T cell repertoires in COVID-19. Looking at the study overall: Material from acute and convalescent COVID-19 was sourced from the United States, Italy and Spain. The cDNA or gDNA used as material had been derived from T cells, B-cell-depleted T cells, or PBMCs.

The CDR3 length is 19 residues. The germline CDR1 and CDR2 sequences are LGHNA and YNFKEQ. Trimming cost V 0 bases and J 2 bases, with 22 bases left between them. The chain is built from TRBV4-2 and TRBJ1-2; tentative D call: TRBD1 (6 bases). The sequenced sample was peripheral blood. The receptor comes from a human donor in a cohort sampled during active COVID-19. CDR3 DNA sequence: TGTGCCAGCAGCCAAGAGTGGGCGGTAGGGGGAACCGTCAACTATGGCTACACCTTC. Translated: CASSQEWAVGGTVNYGYTF.